This record concerns one TCR beta chain sequence. A read error may be the cause here, since a much bigger clone is one base away. The conserved phenylalanine or tryptophan normally closing the CDR3 is absent here, so this likely arose from a read error. The CDR3 has 15 residues. Trimming took off 4 bases at V and 0 bases at J, with 11 bases between the two ends. Germline V gene sequence: CDR1 MNHEY, CDR2 SMNVEV (reference sequence). Amplification of TCR alpha and beta CDR3 regions from RNA used iRepertoire nested multiplex PCR. TCRdb re-derived calls from the multiplex PCR reads in MiXCR, one entry per CDR3 protein. Among about 400,000 distinct CDR3 sequences listed, about 40% were seen once. These data originate in a study of glioma-infiltrating T cells.

Sequencing used glioma tissue, nonneoplastic brain tissue, or PBMCs (not recorded which). The sequence was collected from a human donor with low-grade glioma or glioblastoma, undergoing nonglioma brain surgery, or in good health (not recorded which). The chain carries TRBV27 and TRBJ2-3; possible D gene TRBD1, 6 bases. This CDR3 reads CASSSMGASTDTQYS. The CDR3 DNA sequence: TGTGCCAGCAGTTCGATGGGGGCTAGCACAGATACGCAGTATTCT.